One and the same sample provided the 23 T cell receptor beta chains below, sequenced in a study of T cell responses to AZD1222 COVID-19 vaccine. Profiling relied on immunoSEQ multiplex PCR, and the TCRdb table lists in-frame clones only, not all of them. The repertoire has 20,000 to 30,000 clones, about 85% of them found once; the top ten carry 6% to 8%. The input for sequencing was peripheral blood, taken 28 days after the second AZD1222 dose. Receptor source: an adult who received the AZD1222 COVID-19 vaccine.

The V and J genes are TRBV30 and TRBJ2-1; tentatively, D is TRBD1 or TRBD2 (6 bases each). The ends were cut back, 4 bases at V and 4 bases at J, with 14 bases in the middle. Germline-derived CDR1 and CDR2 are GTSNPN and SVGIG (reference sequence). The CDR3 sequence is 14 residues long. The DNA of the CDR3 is TGTGCCTGGAATTCGGGGGCCACTTACAATGAGCAGTTCTTC. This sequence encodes CAWNSGATYNEQFF.

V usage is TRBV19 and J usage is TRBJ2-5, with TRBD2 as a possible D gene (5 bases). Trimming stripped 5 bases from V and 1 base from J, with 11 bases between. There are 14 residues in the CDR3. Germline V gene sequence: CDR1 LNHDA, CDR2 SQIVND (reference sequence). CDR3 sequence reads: CASSDYSGQETQYF. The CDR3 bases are TGTGCCAGTAGTGACTACTCCGGCCAAGAGACCCAGTACTTC. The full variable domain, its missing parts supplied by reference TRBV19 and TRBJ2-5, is DGGITQSPKYLFRKEGQNVTLSCEQNLNHDAMYWYRQDPGQGLRLIYYSQIVNDFQKGDIAEGYSVSREKKESFPLTVTSAQKNPTAFYLCASSDYSGQETQYFGPGTRLLVL.

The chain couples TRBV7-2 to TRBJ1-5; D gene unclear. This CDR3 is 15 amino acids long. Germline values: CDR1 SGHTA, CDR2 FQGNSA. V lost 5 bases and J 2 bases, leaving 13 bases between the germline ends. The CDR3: CASSPNLYGNQPQHF. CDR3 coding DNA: TGTGCCAGCAGCCCAAATCTTTATGGCAATCAGCCCCAGCATTTT.

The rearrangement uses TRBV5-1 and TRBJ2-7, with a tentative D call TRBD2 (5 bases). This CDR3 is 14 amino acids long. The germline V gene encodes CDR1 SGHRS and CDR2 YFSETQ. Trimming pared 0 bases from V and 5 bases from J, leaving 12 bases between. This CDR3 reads CASSLGSRGHEQYF. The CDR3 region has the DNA TGCGCCAGCAGCTTGGGGTCCCGAGGGCACGAGCAGTACTTC. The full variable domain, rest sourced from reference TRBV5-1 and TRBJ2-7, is KAGVTQTPRYLIKTRGQQVTLSCSPISGHRSVSWYQQTPGQGLQFLFEYFSETQRNKGNFPGRFSGRQFSNSRSEMNVSTLELGDSALYLCASSLGSRGHEQYFGPGTRLTVT.

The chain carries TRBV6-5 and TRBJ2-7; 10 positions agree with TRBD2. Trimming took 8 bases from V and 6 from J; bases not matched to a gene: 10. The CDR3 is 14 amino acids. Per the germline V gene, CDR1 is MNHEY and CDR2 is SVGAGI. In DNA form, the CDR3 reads TGTGCCAGCTCTTTCCTAGCGGGAGCTGGCGAGCAGTACTTC. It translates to CASSFLAGAGEQYF.

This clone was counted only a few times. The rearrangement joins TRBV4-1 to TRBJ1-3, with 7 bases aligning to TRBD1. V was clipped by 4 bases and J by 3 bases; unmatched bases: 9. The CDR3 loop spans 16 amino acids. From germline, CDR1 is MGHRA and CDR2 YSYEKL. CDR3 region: CASSRIQGESGNTIYF. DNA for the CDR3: TGCGCCAGCAGCCGGATCCAGGGGGAAAGTGGAAACACCATATATTTT.

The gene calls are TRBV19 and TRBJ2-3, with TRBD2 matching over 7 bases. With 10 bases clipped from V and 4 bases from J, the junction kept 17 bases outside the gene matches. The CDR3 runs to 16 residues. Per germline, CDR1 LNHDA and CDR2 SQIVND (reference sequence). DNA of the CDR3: TGTGCCACAAGTCGGAACGGAGCGGGAATAGCAGATACGCAGTATTTT. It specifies CATSRNGAGIADTQYF.

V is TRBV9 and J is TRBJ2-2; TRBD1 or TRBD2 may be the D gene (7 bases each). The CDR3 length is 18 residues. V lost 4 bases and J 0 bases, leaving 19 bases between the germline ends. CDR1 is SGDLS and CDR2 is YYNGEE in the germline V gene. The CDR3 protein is CASSPGGGLAANTGELFF. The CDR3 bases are TGTGCCAGCAGCCCAGGGGGTGGGCTAGCGGCGAACACCGGGGAGCTGTTTTTT. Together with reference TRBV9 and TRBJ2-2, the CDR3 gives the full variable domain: DSGVTQTPKHLITATGQRVTLRCSPRSGDLSVYWYQQSLDQGLQFLIQYYNGEERAKGNILERFSAQQFPDLHSELNLSSLELGDSALYFCASSPGGGLAANTGELFFGEGSRLTVL.

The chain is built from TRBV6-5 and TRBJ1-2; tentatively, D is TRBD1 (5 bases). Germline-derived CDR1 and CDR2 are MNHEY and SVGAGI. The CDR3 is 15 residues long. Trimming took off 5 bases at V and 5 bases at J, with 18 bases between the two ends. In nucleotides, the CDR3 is TGTGCCAGCAGTCCTAGCGGGGCAGGTGCTTATGGCTACACCTTC. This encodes CASSPSGAGAYGYTF.

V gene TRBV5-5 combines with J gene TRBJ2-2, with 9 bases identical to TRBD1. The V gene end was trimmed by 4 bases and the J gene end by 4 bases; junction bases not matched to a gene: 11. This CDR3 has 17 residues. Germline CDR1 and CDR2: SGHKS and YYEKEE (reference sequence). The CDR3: CASSLHPTTGGTGELFF. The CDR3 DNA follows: TGTGCCAGCAGCCTGCACCCGACGACAGGGGGCACCGGGGAGCTGTTTTTT.

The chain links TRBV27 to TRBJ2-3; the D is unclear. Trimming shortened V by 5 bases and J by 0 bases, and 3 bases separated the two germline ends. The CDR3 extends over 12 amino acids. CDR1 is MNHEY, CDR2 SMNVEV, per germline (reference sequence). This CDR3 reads CASSHSTDTQYF. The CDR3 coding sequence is TGTGCCAGCAGTCACAGCACAGATACGCAGTATTTT.

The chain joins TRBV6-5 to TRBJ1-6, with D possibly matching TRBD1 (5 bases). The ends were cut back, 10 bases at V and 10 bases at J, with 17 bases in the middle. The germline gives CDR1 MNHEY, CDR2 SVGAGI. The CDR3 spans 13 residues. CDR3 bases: TGTGCCACTCGCGGGGACTTGAGGTCACCCCTCCACTTT. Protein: CATRGDLRSPLHF.

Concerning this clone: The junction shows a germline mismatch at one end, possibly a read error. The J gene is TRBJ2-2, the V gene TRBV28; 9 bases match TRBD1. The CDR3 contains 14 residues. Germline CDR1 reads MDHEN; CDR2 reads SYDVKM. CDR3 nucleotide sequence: TGTGCCAGCATCGCGGACAGGGGACACCGGGGAGCTGTTTTT. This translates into CASIADRGHRGAVF.

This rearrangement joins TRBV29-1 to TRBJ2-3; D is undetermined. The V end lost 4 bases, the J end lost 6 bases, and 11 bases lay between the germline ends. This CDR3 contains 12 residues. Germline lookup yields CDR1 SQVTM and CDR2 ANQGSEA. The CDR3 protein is CSVGGDGDTQYF. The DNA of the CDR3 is TGCAGCGTTGGCGGTGATGGGGATACGCAGTATTTT.

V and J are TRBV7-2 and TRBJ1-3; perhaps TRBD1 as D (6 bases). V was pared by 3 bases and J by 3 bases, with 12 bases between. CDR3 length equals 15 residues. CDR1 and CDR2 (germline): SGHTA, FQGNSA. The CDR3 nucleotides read TGTGCCAGCAGCTTCGACAGGTCGCTTGGAAACACCATATATTTT. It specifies CASSFDRSLGNTIYF.

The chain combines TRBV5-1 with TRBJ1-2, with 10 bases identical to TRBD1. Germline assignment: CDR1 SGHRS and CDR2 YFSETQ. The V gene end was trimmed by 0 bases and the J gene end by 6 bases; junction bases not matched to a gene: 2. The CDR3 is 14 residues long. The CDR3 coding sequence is TGCGCCAGCAGCTTGGGACAGGGGGCGGATGGCTACACCTTC. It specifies CASSLGQGADGYTF.

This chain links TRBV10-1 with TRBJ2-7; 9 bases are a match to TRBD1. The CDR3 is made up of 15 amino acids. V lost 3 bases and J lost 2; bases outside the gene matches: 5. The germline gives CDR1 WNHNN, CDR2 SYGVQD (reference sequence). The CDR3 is CASSDTGTGTYEQYF. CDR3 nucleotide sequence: TGCGCCAGCAGTGATACCGGGACAGGGACCTACGAGCAGTACTTC.

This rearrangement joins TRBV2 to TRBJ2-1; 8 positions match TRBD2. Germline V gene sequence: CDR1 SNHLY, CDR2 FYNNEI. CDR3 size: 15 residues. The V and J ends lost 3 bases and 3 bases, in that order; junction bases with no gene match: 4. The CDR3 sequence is CASSEERGNYNEQFF. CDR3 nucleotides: TGTGCCAGCAGTGAGGAGCGGGGGAACTACAATGAGCAGTTCTTC.

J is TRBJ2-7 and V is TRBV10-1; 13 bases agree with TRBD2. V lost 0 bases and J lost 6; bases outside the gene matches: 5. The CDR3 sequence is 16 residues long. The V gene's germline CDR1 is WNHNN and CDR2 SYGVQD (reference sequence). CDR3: CASSESPGLAGTEQYF. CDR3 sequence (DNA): TGCGCCAGCAGTGAGTCGCCGGGACTAGCGGGAACCGAGCAGTACTTC.

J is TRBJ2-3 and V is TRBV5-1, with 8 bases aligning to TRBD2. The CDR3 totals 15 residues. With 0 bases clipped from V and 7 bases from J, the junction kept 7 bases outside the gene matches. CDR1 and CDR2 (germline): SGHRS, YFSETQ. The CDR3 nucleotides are TGCGCCAGCAGCTTGGGGACTAGCTGGAGGAATACGCAGTATTTT. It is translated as CASSLGTSWRNTQYF.

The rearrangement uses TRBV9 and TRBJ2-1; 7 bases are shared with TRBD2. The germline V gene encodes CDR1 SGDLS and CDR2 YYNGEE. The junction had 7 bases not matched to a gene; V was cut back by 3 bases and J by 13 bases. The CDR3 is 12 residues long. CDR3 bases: TGTGCCAGCAGCGCCGAGACTAGCCGCCAGTTCTTC. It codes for CASSAETSRQFF.

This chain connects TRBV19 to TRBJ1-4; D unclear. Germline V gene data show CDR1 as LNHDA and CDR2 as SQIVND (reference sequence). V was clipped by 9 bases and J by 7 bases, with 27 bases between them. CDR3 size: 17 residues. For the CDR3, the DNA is TGTGCCAGCAGATCCCGGGAGGCCGTTTTCGAGGGTGAAAAACTGTTTTTT. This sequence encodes CASRSREAVFEGEKLFF. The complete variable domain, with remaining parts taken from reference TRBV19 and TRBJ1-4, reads DGGITQSPKYLFRKEGQNVTLSCEQNLNHDAMYWYRQDPGQGLRLIYYSQIVNDFQKGDIAEGYSVSREKKESFPLTVTSAQKNPTAFYLCASRSREAVFEGEKLFFGSGTQLSVL.

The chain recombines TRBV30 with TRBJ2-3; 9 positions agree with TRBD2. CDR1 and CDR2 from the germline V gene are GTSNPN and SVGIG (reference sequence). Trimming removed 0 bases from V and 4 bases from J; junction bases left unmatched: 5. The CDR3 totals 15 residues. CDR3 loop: CAWSVGTSPADTQYF. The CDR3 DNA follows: TGTGCCTGGAGTGTCGGGACTAGCCCCGCAGATACGCAGTATTTT. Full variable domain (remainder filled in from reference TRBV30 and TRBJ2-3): SQTIHQWPATLVQPVGSPLSLECTVEGTSNPNLYWYRQAAGRGLQLLFYSVGIGQISSEVPQNLSASRPQDRQFILSSKKLLLSDSGFYLCAWSVGTSPADTQYFGPGTRLTVL.